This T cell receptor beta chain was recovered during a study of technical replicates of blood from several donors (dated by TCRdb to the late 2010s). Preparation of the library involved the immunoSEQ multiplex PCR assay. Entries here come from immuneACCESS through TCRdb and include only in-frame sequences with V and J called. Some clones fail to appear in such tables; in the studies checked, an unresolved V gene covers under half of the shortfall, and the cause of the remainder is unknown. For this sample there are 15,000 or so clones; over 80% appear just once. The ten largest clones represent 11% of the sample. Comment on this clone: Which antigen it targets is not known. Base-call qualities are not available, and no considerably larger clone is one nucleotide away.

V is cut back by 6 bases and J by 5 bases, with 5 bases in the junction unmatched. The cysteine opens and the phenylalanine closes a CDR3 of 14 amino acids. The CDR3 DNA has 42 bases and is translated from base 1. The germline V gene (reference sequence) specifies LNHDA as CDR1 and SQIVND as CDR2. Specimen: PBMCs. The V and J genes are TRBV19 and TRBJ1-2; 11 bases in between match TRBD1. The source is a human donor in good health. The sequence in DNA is TGTGCCAGTAGATCGGGACAGGGGGATTATGGCTACACCTTC. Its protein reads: CASRSGQGDYGYTF.